This T cell receptor beta chain emerged from a study of OX40 agonist ivuxolimab in advanced cancers. Regarding the research as a whole: Ivuxolimab was an agonistic, fully human IgG2 monoclonal antibody directed against OX40 (CD134), a costimulatory receptor. Intravenous ivuxolimab was administered to patients every 2 weeks at six dose levels: 0.01, 0.1, 0.3, 1.5, 3 and 10 mg/kg. Among the approximately 50 dose-escalation patients, about 19 had hepatocellular carcinoma, roughly 15 melanoma, 9 renal cell carcinoma and 9 head and neck cancer. The dose-escalation cohort was around 84% male with a mean age of approximately 60 years, ranging from roughly 23 to 85. Prior anti-PD-1, anti-PD-L1 or anti-CTLA-4 therapy was permitted, and approximately 39% of dose-escalation patients had received checkpoint inhibitors. Partial responses occurred in three dose-escalation patients, of whom one had hepatocellular carcinoma and two had cutaneous melanoma. The purpose of peripheral TCRbeta sequencing was to test whether ivuxolimab changed TCR sequence diversity and led to clonal T-cell expansion. The monotherapy dose-escalation portion (N ≈ 57 patients) of the phase I ivuxolimab trial is reported in the paper. Overall results and qualifications from the work: Antigen specificity was not determined for the clonally expanded peripheral T cells. At doses from 0.1 to 3.0 mg/kg, clonal expansion was seen in both CD4+ and CD8+ blood T cells between baseline and week 6. After ivuxolimab, CD8+ T cells had more expanded clones than CD4+ T cells on average. Low levels of normalized T-cell clonal expansion were also seen in some nonresponding patients. In partial responders in the 0.1-3.0 mg/kg groups, normalized peripheral clonal expansion was found to be among the lowest, especially among CD8+ T cells.

Patients with a history of autoimmune disease or receiving systemic immunosuppression were excluded from the trial. In every dose cohort, peripheral blood was drawn for TCR sequencing at baseline, cycle 4 day 1, and cycle 7 day 1. Samples were obtained from an open-label, multicenter, first-in-human phase I dose-escalation trial of ivuxolimab. Adults with locally advanced or metastatic melanoma, renal cell carcinoma, hepatocellular carcinoma or head and neck squamous cell carcinoma were enrolled in the trial. CD4+ and CD8+ T cells were sorted separately from peripheral blood before TCR sequencing. As for this clone: The antigen it binds to is not known. Base-call qualities are not available, and no considerably larger clone is one nucleotide away.

The CDR3, cysteine through phenylalanine, is 15 amino acids long. CDR3 DNA only is kept here, 45 bases in frame from base 1. V loses 0 bases, J loses 7 bases, and the germline ends lie 12 bases apart. The germline V gene provides CDR1 SGHTA and CDR2 FQGNSA. To sequence the TCRbeta CDR3 region, genomic DNA was isolated from the sorted cells. The immunoSEQ Assay was used to sequence the TCRbeta CDR3 regions. As stored in TCRdb, this immuneACCESS dataset retains in-frame rearrangements with V and J assigned. A fraction of the clones does not appear; measured against another copy, unresolved V genes explain less than half of the discrepancy, and the remainder lacks a known reason. The sample contains around 76,000 clones, roughly 85% of them found a single time. In total, the top ten clones hold about 0.6% of the sample.

Source: CD4+ or CD8+ T cells sorted from blood, taken in a trial of the OX40 agonist ivuxolimab. The clonotype comes from an adult with an advanced solid tumor such as melanoma, head and neck, liver or kidney cancer. The chain couples TRBV7-2 to TRBJ1-4, with an unclear D gene assignment. The CDR3 protein is CASSLARGGGEKLFF. The sequenced DNA is TGTGCCAGCAGCTTAGCACGAGGAGGAGGTGAAAAACTGTTTTTT.